The 15 T cell receptor beta chains below all came from one sample that was sequenced in a study of breast tumors, draining lymph nodes, adjacent tissues. TCRdb reprocessed the multiplex PCR reads with MiXCR, giving one entry per CDR3 protein. The sample includes about 140,000 distinct CDR3 sequences, about 30% of them seen just once. Breast cancer patients provided tissue from their axillary draining lymph nodes. Sequencing was carried out using axillary lymph node tissue. These receptors all come from a female donor with breast cancer. Some clones in this sample may be carry-over from other donors' samples.

The chain recombines TRBV6-6 with TRBJ1-2; perhaps TRBD1 as D (5 bases). CDR3 length: 13 residues. V dropped 5 bases and J dropped 11 bases, with 18 bases sitting between them. CDR1 is MNHNY, CDR2 SVGAGI, per germline (reference sequence). This chain's CDR3 is CASSPRSGDSYTF. CDR3 DNA sequence: TGTGCCAGCAGTCCCAGGTCGGGGGACTCTTACACCTTC.

This clonotype occurred many times. This chain uses TRBV5-8 with TRBJ2-1, with 11 positions matching TRBD2. CDR1 is SGHTS, CDR2 YDEGEE, per germline. V shed 3 bases and J 4 bases; nucleotides not matched to a gene: 3. CDR3 size: 15 residues. The CDR3 sequence is CASSSLAGAYNEQFF. The CDR3 nucleotides read TGTGCCAGCAGCTCACTAGCGGGGGCATACAATGAGCAGTTCTTC.

The chain links TRBV9 to TRBJ2-2, with 11 bases aligning to TRBD2. J was trimmed by 6 bases and V by 0 bases; bases with no gene match: 1. Looked up from germline, CDR1 is SGDLS and CDR2 is YYNGEE. The CDR3 has 15 residues. CDR3 bases: TGTGCCAGCAGCGTAGAACTAGCGGGGGCCGGGGAGCTGTTTTTT. Translating it yields CASSVELAGAGELFF.

At least ten counts were recorded for this clonotype. The V gene is TRBV18, the J gene TRBJ1-6; the D gene is possibly TRBD1 (5 bases). Germline V gene sequence: CDR1 KGHSH, CDR2 LQKENI. Trimming pared 5 bases from V and 9 bases from J, leaving 17 bases between. The CDR3 consists of 15 residues. CDR3 sequence (DNA): TGTGCCAGCTCATCGCGCGACAGTACTTCTTCACCCCTCCACTTT. It is translated as CASSSRDSTSSPLHF.

With respect to this clonotype: A much larger clone differs by one base, so this may be a read error. This chain connects TRBV12-3 or TRBV12-4 to TRBJ2-1, with D tentatively TRBD2 (7 bases). V dropped 3 bases and J dropped 10 bases, with 10 bases sitting between them. The CDR3 sequence is 12 residues long. The CDR3 DNA reads TGTGCCAGCAGTTTCTGGGGGGGCGAGCAGTTCTTC. Translating it yields CASSFWGGEQFF.

This clonotype was counted once. A much larger clone sits a single nucleotide away, making a read error possible. The chain has TRBV6-1 and TRBJ1-5; D might be TRBD1 (6 bases). The CDR3 has 14 residues. The germline CDR1 and CDR2 sequences are MNHNS and SASEGT. V was clipped by 4 bases and J by 5 bases, with 12 bases between them. The CDR3 coding sequence is TGTGCCAGCAGTGGGACAGAACCTCATCAGCCCCAGCATTTT. It yields the protein CASSGTEPHQPQHF.

This clonotype was counted at least ten times. The chain carries TRBV24-1 and TRBJ1-5; tentative D call: TRBD1 (5 bases). The CDR3 totals 13 residues. From germline, CDR1 is KGHDR and CDR2 SFDVKD. Trimming left V 7 bases short and J 2 bases short, with 8 bases between. CDR3 sequence reads: CATSLQGNQPQHF. For the CDR3, the DNA is TGTGCCACCAGCCTACAGGGCAATCAGCCCCAGCATTTT.

In this sample, this clonotype turned up many times. The chain is built from TRBV2 and TRBJ1-2, with 7 bases lining up with TRBD1. There are 13 residues in the CDR3. The V gene's germline CDR1 is SNHLY and CDR2 FYNNEI. V was clipped by 5 bases and J by 7 bases; unmatched bases: 7. This CDR3 reads CASSTGVASGYTF. The CDR3 DNA follows: TGTGCCAGCAGTACAGGGGTGGCTTCTGGCTACACCTTC.

Ten or more counts support this clonotype. The rearrangement joins TRBV25-1 to TRBJ1-6; D not certain. Trimming pared 6 bases from V and 9 bases from J, leaving 18 bases between. Germline-derived CDR1 and CDR2 are MGHDK and SYGVNS. This CDR3 is built from 15 residues. The CDR3 protein is CASRAPGWGGSPLHF. The CDR3 DNA sequence: TGTGCCAGCAGGGCGCCTGGTTGGGGAGGTTCACCCCTCCACTTT.

This clonotype has at least ten counts. The V and J genes are TRBV4-1 and TRBJ2-3; 11 nucleotides align to TRBD2. The J segment lost 4 bases and the V segment lost 3 bases, leaving 6 bases of the junction unmatched. The CDR3 runs to 16 residues. Germline V gives CDR1 MGHRA, CDR2 YSYEKL. In DNA form, the CDR3 reads TGCGCCAGCAGCCACCCACTAGCGGGGGTCGCAGATACGCAGTATTTT. Translated, it gives CASSHPLAGVADTQYF.

This clonotype was counted at least ten times. The V call is TRBV7-6, the J call TRBJ2-3; no firm D call. Germline CDR1 is SGHVS and CDR2 is FNYEAQ. Between the trimmed V and J ends, which lost 0 bases and 2 bases, there was a span of 6 bases. The CDR3 is made up of 14 amino acids. The CDR3 reads CASSLAGFTDTQYF. CDR3 DNA sequence: TGTGCCAGCAGCTTAGCGGGGTTCACAGATACGCAGTATTTT.

The V gene is TRBV24-1, the J gene TRBJ1-5; 8 nucleotides match TRBD1. CDR3 length equals 15 residues. V gave up 7 bases and J gave up 3 bases; unmatched junction bases: 7. CDR1 is KGHDR and CDR2 is SFDVKD in the germline V gene. The CDR3 DNA reads TGTGCCACCAGGACCGGACAGGGAAACAATCAGCCCCAGCATTTT. It translates to CATRTGQGNNQPQHF.

This clonotype was picked up one time. Given the absence of the conserved phenylalanine or tryptophan at the CDR3 end, a read error is likely. No DNA is shown, since the ends of the CDR3 on it are uncertain; the CDR3 is the one TCRdb lists. The chain couples TRBV7-3 to TRBJ2-5; the D call of TRBD1 is as the table states it, not checked on the DNA. A total of 9 residues make up the CDR3, ends included. Germline V gene data show CDR1 as SGHTA and CDR2 as FQGTGA. The CDR3 reads CASSPGGRG.

Details on this clonotype: At one boundary the junction diverges from the germline segment, which might be a read error. The V and J genes are TRBV7-6 and TRBJ2-1; 7 bases line up with TRBD2. The CDR3 extends over 15 amino acids. Looked up from germline, CDR1 is SGHVS and CDR2 is FNYEAQ. Here the CDR3 DNA reads TGTGCCGGCAGCTTAATGACGGGGGGTTACGATGAGCAGTTCTTC. Its protein product is CAGSLMTGGYDEQFF.

This clonotype has a count of ten or more. This rearrangement joins TRBV7-3 to TRBJ2-1; the D gene is possibly TRBD2 (6 bases). With 1 base removed from V and 6 bases from J, the gap between germline ends came to 13 bases. Germline V gives CDR1 SGHTA, CDR2 FQGTGA. The CDR3 is made up of 15 amino acids. CDR3 nucleotide sequence: TGTGCCAGCAGCTTAAGTGCGGGGTCTTTCAATGAGCAGTTCTTC. Encoded protein: CASSLSAGSFNEQFF.